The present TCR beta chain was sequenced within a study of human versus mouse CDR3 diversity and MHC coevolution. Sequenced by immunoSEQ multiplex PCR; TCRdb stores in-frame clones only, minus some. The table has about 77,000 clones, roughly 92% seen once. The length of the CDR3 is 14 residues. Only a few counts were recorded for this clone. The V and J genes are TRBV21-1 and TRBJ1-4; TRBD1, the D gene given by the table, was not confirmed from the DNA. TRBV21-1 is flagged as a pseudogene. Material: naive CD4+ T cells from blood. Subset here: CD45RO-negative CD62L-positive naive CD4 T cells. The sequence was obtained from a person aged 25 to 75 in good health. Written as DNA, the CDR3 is TGTGCCAGCAGCAACATGACAGGGGATGAAAAACTGTTTTTT. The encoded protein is CASSNMTGDEKLFF.